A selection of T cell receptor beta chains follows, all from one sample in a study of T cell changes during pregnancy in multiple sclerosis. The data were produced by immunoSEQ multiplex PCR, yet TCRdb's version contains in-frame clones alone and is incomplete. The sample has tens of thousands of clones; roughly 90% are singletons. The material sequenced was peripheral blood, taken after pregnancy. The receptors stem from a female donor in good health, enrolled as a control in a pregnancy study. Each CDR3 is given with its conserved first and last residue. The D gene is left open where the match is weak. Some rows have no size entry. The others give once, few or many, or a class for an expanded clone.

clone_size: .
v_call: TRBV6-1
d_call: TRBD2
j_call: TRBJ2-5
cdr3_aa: CASSEAAGGPETQYF
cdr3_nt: TGTGCCAGCAGTGAAGCAGCGGGGGGGCCGGAGACCCAGTACTTC

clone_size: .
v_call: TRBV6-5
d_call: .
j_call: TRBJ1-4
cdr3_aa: CASSYSRGNEKLFF
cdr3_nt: TGTGCCAGCAGTTACTCTCGCGGGAATGAAAAACTGTTTTTT

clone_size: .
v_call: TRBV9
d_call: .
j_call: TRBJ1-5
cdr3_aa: CASSVGQDSNQPQHF
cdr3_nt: TGTGCCAGCAGCGTAGGACAGGATAGCAATCAGCCCCAGCATTTT

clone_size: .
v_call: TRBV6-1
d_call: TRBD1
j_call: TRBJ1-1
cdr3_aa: CASSGTGVTEAFF
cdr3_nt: TGTGCCAGCAGTGGGACAGGGGTGACTGAAGCTTTCTTT

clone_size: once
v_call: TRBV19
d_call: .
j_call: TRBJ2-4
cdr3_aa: CASSRGPVIQYF
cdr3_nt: TGTGCCAGTAGTAGGGGGCCGGTCATTCAGTACTTC

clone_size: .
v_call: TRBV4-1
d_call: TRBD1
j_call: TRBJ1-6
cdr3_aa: CASSRVSRGPDSPLHF
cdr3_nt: TGCGCCAGCAGCCGCGTAAGCAGGGGGCCGGATTCACCCCTCCACTTT

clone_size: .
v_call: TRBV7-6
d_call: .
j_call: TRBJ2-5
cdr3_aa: CASSLSIGETQYF
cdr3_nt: TGTGCCAGCAGCCTTTCGATCGGTGAGACCCAGTACTTC

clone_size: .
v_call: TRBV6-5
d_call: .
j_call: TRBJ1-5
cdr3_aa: CASRDTGYSNQPQHF
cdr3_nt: TGTGCCAGCAGGGATACAGGTTATAGCAATCAGCCCCAGCATTTT

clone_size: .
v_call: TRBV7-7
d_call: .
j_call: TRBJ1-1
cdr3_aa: CASSLSRNTEAFF
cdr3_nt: TGTGCCAGCAGCTTAAGTAGGAACACTGAAGCTTTCTTT

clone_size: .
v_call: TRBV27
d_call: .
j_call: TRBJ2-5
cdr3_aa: CASSLLGRETQYF
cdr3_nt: TGTGCCAGCAGTTTGCTTGGGCGAGAGACCCAGTACTTC

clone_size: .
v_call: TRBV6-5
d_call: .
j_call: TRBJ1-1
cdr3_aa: CASSYGVFGRDTEAFF
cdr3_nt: TGTGCCAGCAGTTACGGGGTTTTCGGGAGGGACACTGAAGCTTTCTTT

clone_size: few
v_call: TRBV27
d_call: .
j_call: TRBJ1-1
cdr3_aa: CASSLGRVTEAFF
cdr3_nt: TGTGCCAGCAGTCTCGGTCGGGTCACTGAAGCTTTCTTT

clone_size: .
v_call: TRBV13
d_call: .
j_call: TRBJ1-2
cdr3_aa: CASSVDGHGGYTF
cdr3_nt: TGTGCCAGCTCCGTTGATGGGCATGGAGGCTACACCTTC

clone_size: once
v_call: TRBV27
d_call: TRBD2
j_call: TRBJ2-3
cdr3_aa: CASSTSGGMLGLGTDTQYF
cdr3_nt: TGTGCCAGCAGTACTAGCGGGGGAATGCTAGGGCTCGGCACAGATACGCAGTATTTT

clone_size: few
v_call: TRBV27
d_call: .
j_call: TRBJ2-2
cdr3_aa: CASSGRGNTGELFF
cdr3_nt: TGTGCCAGCAGTGGGAGAGGGAACACCGGGGAGCTGTTTTTT

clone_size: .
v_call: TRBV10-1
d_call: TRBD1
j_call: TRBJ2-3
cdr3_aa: CASSFRTGGLDTQYF
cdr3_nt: TGCGCCAGCAGCTTCCGGACAGGGGGCTTGGATACGCAGTATTTT

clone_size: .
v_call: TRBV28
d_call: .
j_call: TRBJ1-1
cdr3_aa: CASSLTDRFEAFF
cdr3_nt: TGTGCCAGCAGTTTAACCGACAGATTTGAAGCTTTCTTT

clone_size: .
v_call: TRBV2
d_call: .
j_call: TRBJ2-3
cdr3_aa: CASITMSADTQYF
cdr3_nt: TGTGCCAGCATAACGATGAGCGCAGATACGCAGTATTTT

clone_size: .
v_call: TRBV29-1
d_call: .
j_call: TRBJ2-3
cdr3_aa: CSSGAPSTDTQYF
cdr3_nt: TGCAGCTCGGGAGCTCCGAGCACAGATACGCAGTATTTT

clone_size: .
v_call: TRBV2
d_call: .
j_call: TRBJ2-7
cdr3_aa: CASSGGDYEQYF
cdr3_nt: TGTGCCAGCAGTGGGGGAGACTACGAGCAGTACTTC

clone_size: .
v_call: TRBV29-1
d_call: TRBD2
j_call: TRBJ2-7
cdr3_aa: CSVEGLAGDLYEQYF
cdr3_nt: TGCAGCGTTGAGGGGCTAGCGGGAGATCTCTACGAGCAGTACTTC

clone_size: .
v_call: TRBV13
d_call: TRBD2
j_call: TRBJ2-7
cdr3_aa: CASSFRQGGEQYF
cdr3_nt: TGTGCCAGCAGCTTTCGGCAGGGAGGGGAGCAGTACTTC

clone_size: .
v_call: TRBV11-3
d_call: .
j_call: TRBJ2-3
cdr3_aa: CASGRGAGLTDTQYF
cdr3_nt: TGTGCCTCGGGTCGGGGAGCAGGATTAACAGATACGCAGTATTTT

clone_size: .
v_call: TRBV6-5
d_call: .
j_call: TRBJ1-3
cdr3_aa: CASSYSRASSGNTIYF
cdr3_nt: TGTGCCAGCAGTTACTCGAGGGCCAGCTCTGGAAACACCATATATTTT

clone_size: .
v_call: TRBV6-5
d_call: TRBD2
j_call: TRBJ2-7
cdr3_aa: CASRVAGYSYEQYF
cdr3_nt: TGTGCCAGCAGGGTAGCGGGCTACTCCTACGAGCAGTACTTC

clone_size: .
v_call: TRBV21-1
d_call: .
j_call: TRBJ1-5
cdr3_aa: CASSSTGSLGQPQHF
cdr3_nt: TGTGCCAGCAGCTCAACAGGGTCGCTTGGTCAGCCCCAGCATTTT

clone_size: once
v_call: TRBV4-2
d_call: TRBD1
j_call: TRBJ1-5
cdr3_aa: CASSQVGDRGLRGPQHF
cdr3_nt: TGTGCCAGCAGCCAAGTAGGAGACAGGGGGCTTCGGGGGCCCCAGCATTTT

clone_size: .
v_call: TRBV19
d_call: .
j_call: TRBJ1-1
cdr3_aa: CASRGQNTEAFF
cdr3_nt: TGTGCCTCTCGGGGACAGAACACTGAAGCTTTCTTT

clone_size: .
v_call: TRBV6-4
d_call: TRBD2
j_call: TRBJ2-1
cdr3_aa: CASSDLAGVLYNEQFF
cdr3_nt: TGTGCCAGCAGTGACCTAGCGGGAGTTCTCTACAATGAGCAGTTCTTC

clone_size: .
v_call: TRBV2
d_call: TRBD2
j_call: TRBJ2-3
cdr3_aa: CASSGYRGGVTDTQYF
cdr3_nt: TGTGCCAGCAGTGGTTATCGGGGGGGAGTCACAGATACGCAGTATTTT

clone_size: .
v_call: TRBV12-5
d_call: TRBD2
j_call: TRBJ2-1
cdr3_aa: CASGLPDGLAEIYNEQFF
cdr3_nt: TGTGCTAGTGGTTTGCCAGATGGACTAGCTGAAATTTACAATGAGCAGTTCTTC

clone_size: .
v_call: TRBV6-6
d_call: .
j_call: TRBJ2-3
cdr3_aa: CASTQSTDTQYF
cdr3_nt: TGTGCCAGCACACAATCCACAGATACGCAGTATTTT

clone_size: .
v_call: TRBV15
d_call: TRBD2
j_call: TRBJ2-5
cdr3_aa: CATSSKTQTSGRPSKETQYF
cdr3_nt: TGTGCCACCAGCAGTAAAACCCAGACTAGCGGGAGGCCCTCAAAAGAGACCCAGTACTTC

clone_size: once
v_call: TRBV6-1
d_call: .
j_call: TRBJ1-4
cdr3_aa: CASRDQGEISEKLFF
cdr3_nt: TGTGCCAGCAGGGATCAAGGGGAAATAAGTGAAAAACTGTTTTTT

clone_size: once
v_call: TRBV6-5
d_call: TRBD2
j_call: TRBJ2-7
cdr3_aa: CASSSITSGRTYEQYF
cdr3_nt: TGTGCCAGCAGTTCGATCACTAGCGGGAGGACCTACGAGCAGTACTTC

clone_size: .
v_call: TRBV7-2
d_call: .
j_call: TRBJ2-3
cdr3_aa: CASSLVSPSDTQYF
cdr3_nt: TGTGCCAGCAGCTTAGTGAGTCCTTCGGATACGCAGTATTTT

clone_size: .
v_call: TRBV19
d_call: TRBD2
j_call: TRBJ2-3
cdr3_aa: CASSSIGLAGVTDTQYF
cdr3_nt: TGTGCCAGTAGTTCTATTGGACTAGCGGGGGTCACAGATACGCAGTATTTT

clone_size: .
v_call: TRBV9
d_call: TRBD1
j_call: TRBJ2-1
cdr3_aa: CASSVQGQGAYNEQFF
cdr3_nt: TGTGCCAGCAGCGTCCAGGGACAGGGGGCTTACAATGAGCAGTTCTTC